Each of the 3 T cell receptor beta chains below was sequenced from the same sample in a study of cytomegalovirus exposure and HLA in healthy donors. TCRdb keeps only in-frame clones here, not all; method: immunoSEQ multiplex PCR. In the table there are some 250,000 clones, less than 95% of which are singletons. Sequencing used PBMCs. These receptor sequences come from a woman in her 30s in good health and CMV-seronegative.

V and J are TRBV11-2 and TRBJ2-1, with 9 bases lining up with TRBD1. The length of the CDR3 is 16 residues. The germline V gene has CDR1 SGHAT and CDR2 FQNNGV. After removal of 5 bases from V and 3 bases from J, the junction contained 8 bases not matched to a gene. This chain's CDR3 is CASSPGGTGFYNEQFF. In nucleotides, the CDR3 is TGTGCCAGCAGCCCAGGGGGGACAGGGTTCTACAATGAGCAGTTCTTC.

The chain joins TRBV11-3 to TRBJ1-1; possibly TRBD1 for D (5 bases). Germline lookup yields CDR1 SGHNT and CDR2 YENEEA. This CDR3 is 15 amino acids long. Deletions cut 4 bases from V and 1 base from J, with 13 bases between. CDR3 region: CASSSRDLGNTEAFF. The CDR3 nucleotides are TGTGCCAGCAGCTCCCGGGACCTGGGGAACACTGAAGCTTTCTTT.

Only a few counts were recorded for this clone. This chain links TRBV4-1 with TRBJ1-1; D unresolved. CDR3 size: 12 residues. Germline CDR1 reads MGHRA; CDR2 reads YSYEKL. V lost 1 base and J 11 bases, leaving 11 bases between the germline ends. CDR3 sequence: CASSQAPDQAFF. CDR3 coding DNA: TGCGCCAGCAGCCAAGCCCCGGACCAGGCTTTCTTT.